A single sample gave rise to the 18 T cell receptor beta chains below, sequenced in a study of T cell repertoires in cytomegalovirus infection. TCRdb reanalysed the reads using MiXCR and keeps one entry per CDR3 protein. The data contain about 920,000 distinct CDR3 sequences, more than 25% of them singletons. These receptors are not linked to any known antigen. The material was cultured CD8+ T cells from PBMCs, obtained from culture after CMV antigen stimulation. The receptor set was obtained from a human donor in good health (CMV status not recorded). Some clones in this sample may be carry-over from other donors' samples.

At least ten counts were recorded for this clonotype. V and J are TRBV4-1 and TRBJ2-1, with D hard to call. CDR1 is MGHRA, CDR2 YSYEKL, per germline. The length of the CDR3 is 15 residues. The ends were cut back, 1 base at V and 3 bases at J, with 10 bases in the middle. In DNA, the CDR3 is TGCGCCAGCAGCCAAGGGCAGGTCGACTACAATGAGCAGTTCTTC. This translates into CASSQGQVDYNEQFF.

This chain uses TRBV15 with TRBJ2-5, with TRBD1 as a possible D gene (5 bases). Trimming removed 2 bases from V and 1 base from J, with 14 bases in between. Germline V gives CDR1 LNHNV, CDR2 YYDKDF (reference sequence). The CDR3 has 16 amino acids. CDR3 residues: CATSRSIGESQETQYF. Written as DNA, the CDR3 is TGTGCCACCAGCAGAAGCATAGGGGAATCCCAAGAGACCCAGTACTTC.

This clonotype was picked up many times. The chain carries TRBV2 and TRBJ2-3; TRBD1 might be the D (6 bases). There are 16 residues in the CDR3. CDR1 is SNHLY, CDR2 FYNNEI, per germline. V was pared by 5 bases and J by 2 bases, with 17 bases between. DNA of the CDR3: TGTGCCAGCAGTAGGTCGGATGGACAGATCACAGATACGCAGTATTTT. This sequence encodes CASSRSDGQITDTQYF.

This clonotype was counted many times. The V and J genes are TRBV7-9 and TRBJ2-2; 7 nucleotides align to TRBD1. The germline CDR1 and CDR2 sequences are SEHNR and FQNEAQ (reference sequence). The CDR3 is 14 residues long. The J segment lost 6 bases and the V segment lost 1 base, leaving 2 bases of the junction unmatched. CDR3 sequence: CASSLVGTAGELFF. The CDR3 bases are TGTGCCAGCAGCTTAGTGGGGACAGCCGGGGAGCTGTTTTTT.

J is TRBJ1-5 and V is TRBV12-3 or TRBV12-4, with D maybe TRBD1 (5 bases). This CDR3 contains 15 residues. Trimming shortened V by 9 bases and J by 2 bases, and 17 bases separated the two germline ends. The DNA of the CDR3 is TGTGCCAGTGGGACGGGATTGGCTGGCAATCAGCCCCAGCATTTT. Its translation: CASGTGLAGNQPQHF.

The V gene is TRBV4-3, the J gene TRBJ2-3, with 7 bases lining up with TRBD2. Germline CDR1 LGHNA, CDR2 YSLEER. After removal of 0 bases from V and 2 bases from J, the junction contained 5 bases not matched to a gene. CDR3 size: 16 residues. The CDR3 reads CASSQDTGGFTDTQYF. The CDR3 nucleotides are TGCGCCAGCAGCCAAGATACGGGGGGTTTCACAGATACGCAGTATTTT.

J is TRBJ1-1 and V is TRBV27, with D tentatively TRBD1 (6 bases). Germline CDR1 MNHEY, CDR2 SMNVEV (reference sequence). V was pared by 8 bases and J by 0 bases, with 10 bases between. The CDR3 loop spans 13 amino acids. The CDR3 spells CASGQSMNTEAFF. The DNA for the CDR3 is TGTGCCAGCGGACAGAGCATGAACACTGAAGCTTTCTTT.

This chain joins TRBV11-2 and TRBJ2-3; 9 bases line up with TRBD1. The CDR3 extends over 15 amino acids. Germline V gives CDR1 SGHAT, CDR2 FQNNGV. After removal of 4 bases from V and 4 bases from J, the junction contained 6 bases not matched to a gene. The CDR3 DNA reads as TGTGCCAGCAGCTACCGGGACAGGGCCTCAGATACGCAGTATTTT. As protein: CASSYRDRASDTQYF.

The CDR3 sequence is CASSQEPVYTGELFF. The CDR3 nucleotides are TGCGCCAGCAGCCAAGAACCAGTTTACACCGGGGAGCTGTTTTTT. The chain recombines TRBV4-1 with TRBJ2-2; no firm D call. This CDR3 region has 15 residues. Germline values: CDR1 MGHRA, CDR2 YSYEKL. Trimming shortened V by 0 bases and J by 3 bases, and 8 bases separated the two germline ends.

This clonotype was counted a few times. This sequence joins TRBV6-2 or TRBV6-3 and TRBJ1-2; D might be TRBD1 (5 bases). Between the trimmed V and J ends, which lost 2 bases and 8 bases, there was a span of 9 bases. The germline V gene encodes CDR1 MNHEY and CDR2 SVGEGT. This CDR3 region has 12 residues. This CDR3 reads CASSYLGGGYTF. In DNA, the CDR3 is TGTGCCAGCAGTTACCTCGGGGGAGGCTACACCTTC.

The V and J genes are TRBV18 and TRBJ1-1; D uncertain. CDR1 KGHSH and CDR2 LQKENI come from the germline V gene. The ends were cut back, 2 bases at V and 1 base at J, with 11 bases in the middle. The CDR3 is 15 residues long. The CDR3 loop reads CASSPDRAGNTEAFF. The CDR3 region has the DNA TGTGCCAGCTCACCAGATAGGGCGGGGAACACTGAAGCTTTCTTT.

This chain links TRBV7-2 with TRBJ2-2; 13 bases match TRBD2. This CDR3 contains 18 residues. The V segment lost 5 bases and the J segment 3 bases; nucleotides outside the gene matches: 9. The germline CDR1 and CDR2 sequences are SGHTA and FQGNSA. CDR3 amino acids: CASSRSTSGGAYTGELFF. DNA of the CDR3: TGTGCCAGCAGCCGCAGTACTAGCGGGGGGGCCTACACCGGGGAGCTGTTTTTT.

This clonotype has more than one count but fewer than ten. The chain recombines TRBV27 with TRBJ1-5; perhaps TRBD1 as D (5 bases). CDR3 length equals 13 residues. Deletions cut 8 bases from V and 0 bases from J, with 8 bases between. Germline V gives CDR1 MNHEY, CDR2 SMNVEV (reference sequence). The CDR3 loop reads CASQGHSNQPQHF. CDR3 coding DNA: TGTGCCAGCCAGGGCCATAGCAATCAGCCCCAGCATTTT.

This chain links TRBV27 with TRBJ2-1; TRBD2 agrees at 8 bases. After removal of 5 bases from V and 10 bases from J, the junction contained 10 bases not matched to a gene. The CDR3 spans 14 residues. Germline V gene sequence: CDR1 MNHEY, CDR2 SMNVEV (reference sequence). CDR3 nucleotide sequence: TGTGCCAGCAGTCTGGGACTAGGAGATGCGGAGCAGTTCTTC. This translates into CASSLGLGDAEQFF.

J is TRBJ2-7 and V is TRBV5-1, with D possibly called TRBD1 or TRBD2 (5 bases each). V was pared by 5 bases and J by 3 bases, with 15 bases between. This CDR3 has 14 residues. The V gene's germline CDR1 is SGHRS and CDR2 YFSETQ. In nucleotides, the CDR3 is TGCGCCAGCAGTCCGGGGATAGGGGACTACGAGCAGTACTTC. The encoded protein is CASSPGIGDYEQYF.

This clonotype has a count of ten or more. V and J are TRBV5-4 and TRBJ2-7; TRBD2 might be the D (5 bases). The CDR3 contains 13 residues. V dropped 2 bases and J dropped 2 bases, with 8 bases sitting between them. CDR1 and CDR2 (germline): SGHNT, YYREEE (reference sequence). CDR3 nucleotides: TGTGCCAGCAGCTTCTTGGGAGCCTACGAGCAGTACGTC. Amino acid sequence: CASSFLGAYEQYV.

This clonotype has more than one count but fewer than ten. The chain uses TRBV24-1 and TRBJ2-1; 8 bases agree with TRBD2. The CDR3 has 15 residues. With V trimmed by 9 bases and J by 3 bases, 9 bases remained unmatched. Germline-derived CDR1 and CDR2 are KGHDR and SFDVKD. CDR3 in DNA: TGTGCCACCGGCGGGCGTAGCGGGGACTACAATGAGCAGTTCTTC. It encodes CATGGRSGDYNEQFF.

This clonotype was observed a few times. The V gene is TRBV7-9, the J gene TRBJ1-1; maybe TRBD1 (6 bases). CDR3 length: 16 amino acids. V was cut by 5 bases and J by 5 bases, with 21 bases left in between. Germline V gene data show CDR1 as SEHNR and CDR2 as FQNEAQ (reference sequence). The CDR3 protein is CASSDGGQYSQTEAFF. The DNA of the CDR3 is TGTGCCAGCAGCGACGGTGGACAGTACTCCCAAACTGAAGCTTTCTTT.